A selection of T cell receptor beta chains follows, all from one sample in a study of pediatric ulcerative colitis. Profiled with immunoSEQ multiplex PCR; TCRdb holds only in-frame clones, not every one. The data show 37,000 or so clones, around four fifths seen once. Sequences were obtained from blood. These receptors were collected from a girl aged 5 to 17 with moderate ulcerative colitis. The CDR3 runs from the conserved cysteine through the conserved F or W. The order of the fields is D gene, V gene, J gene, CDR3 protein. D genes are given only for firm matches.

D gene: .
V gene: TRBV25-1
J gene: TRBJ2-1
CDR3 protein: CAGQGGADNEQFF

D gene: .
V gene: TRBV7-9
J gene: TRBJ1-2
CDR3 protein: CASSETPYGYTF

D gene: TRBD2
V gene: TRBV15
J gene: TRBJ2-1
CDR3 protein: CATSRGTSPYNEQFF

D gene: .
V gene: TRBV11-1
J gene: TRBJ2-7
CDR3 protein: CASSLGARRSSYEQYF

D gene: .
V gene: TRBV4-3
J gene: TRBJ1-4
CDR3 protein: CASSHKGEKLFF

D gene: .
V gene: TRBV5-6
J gene: TRBJ1-4
CDR3 protein: CASSPAGGPLGKLFF

D gene: .
V gene: TRBV6-5
J gene: TRBJ2-1
CDR3 protein: CASRGTESYNEQFF

D gene: .
V gene: TRBV28
J gene: TRBJ2-7
CDR3 protein: CASVEGSGYEQYF

D gene: TRBD2
V gene: TRBV7-9
J gene: TRBJ2-5
CDR3 protein: CASSLGLAGEETQYF

D gene: .
V gene: TRBV7-9
J gene: TRBJ2-2
CDR3 protein: CASSLYGLGQLNTGELFF

D gene: .
V gene: TRBV20-1
J gene: TRBJ2-1
CDR3 protein: CSATLYNEQFF

D gene: TRBD2
V gene: TRBV15
J gene: TRBJ2-7
CDR3 protein: CATSKRLAGVWYEQYF

D gene: .
V gene: TRBV7-9
J gene: TRBJ1-3
CDR3 protein: CASSLASGTSKVSGNTIYF

D gene: .
V gene: TRBV19
J gene: TRBJ2-1
CDR3 protein: CASSMRVSYNEQFF

D gene: .
V gene: TRBV4-1
J gene: TRBJ1-2
CDR3 protein: CASSQDRGYGYTF

D gene: .
V gene: TRBV28
J gene: TRBJ1-1
CDR3 protein: CASSYVQENTEAFF

D gene: .
V gene: TRBV29-1
J gene: TRBJ2-6
CDR3 protein: CSVARGVSGANVLTF

D gene: TRBD1
V gene: TRBV4-1
J gene: TRBJ1-1
CDR3 protein: CASSPPDRVPRDTEAFF

D gene: .
V gene: TRBV19
J gene: TRBJ1-4
CDR3 protein: CASRRLEKLFF

D gene: .
V gene: TRBV4-1
J gene: TRBJ2-1
CDR3 protein: CASSQVNLVSYNEQFF